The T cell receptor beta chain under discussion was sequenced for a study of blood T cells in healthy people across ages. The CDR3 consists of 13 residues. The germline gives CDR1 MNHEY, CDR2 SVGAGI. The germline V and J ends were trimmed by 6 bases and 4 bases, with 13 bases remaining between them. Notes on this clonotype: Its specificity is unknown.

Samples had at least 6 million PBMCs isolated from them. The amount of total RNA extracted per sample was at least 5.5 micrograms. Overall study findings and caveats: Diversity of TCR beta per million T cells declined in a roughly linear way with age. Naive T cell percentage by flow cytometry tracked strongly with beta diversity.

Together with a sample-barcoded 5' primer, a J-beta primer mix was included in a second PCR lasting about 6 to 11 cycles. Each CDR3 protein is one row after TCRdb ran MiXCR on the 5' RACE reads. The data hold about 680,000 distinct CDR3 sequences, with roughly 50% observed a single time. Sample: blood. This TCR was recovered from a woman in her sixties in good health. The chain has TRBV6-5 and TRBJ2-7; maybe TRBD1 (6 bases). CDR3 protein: CASRELQGYEQYF. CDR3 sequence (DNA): TGTGCCAGCAGGGAATTACAGGGATACGAGCAGTACTTC.